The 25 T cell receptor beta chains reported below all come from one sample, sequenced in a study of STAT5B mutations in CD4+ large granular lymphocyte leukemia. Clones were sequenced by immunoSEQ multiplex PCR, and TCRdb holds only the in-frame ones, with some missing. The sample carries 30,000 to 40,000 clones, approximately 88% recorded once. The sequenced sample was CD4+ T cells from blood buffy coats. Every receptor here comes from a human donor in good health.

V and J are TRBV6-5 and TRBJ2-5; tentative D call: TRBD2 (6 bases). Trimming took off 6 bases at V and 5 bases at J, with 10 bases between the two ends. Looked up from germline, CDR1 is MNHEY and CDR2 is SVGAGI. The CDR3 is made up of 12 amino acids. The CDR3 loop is CASRTRRETQYF. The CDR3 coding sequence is TGTGCCAGCAGGACTAGACGGGAGACCCAGTACTTC.

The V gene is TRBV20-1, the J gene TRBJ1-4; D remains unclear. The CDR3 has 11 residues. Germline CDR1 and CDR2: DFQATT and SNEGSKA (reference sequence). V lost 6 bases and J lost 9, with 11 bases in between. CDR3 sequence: CSAPAGKKLFF. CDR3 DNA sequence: TGCAGTGCCCCGGCGGGGAAAAAACTGTTTTTT.

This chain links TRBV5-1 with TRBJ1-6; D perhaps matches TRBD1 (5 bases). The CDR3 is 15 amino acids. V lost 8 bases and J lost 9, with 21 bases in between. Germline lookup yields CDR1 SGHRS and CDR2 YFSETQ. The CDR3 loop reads CASTLWGLDSSPLHF. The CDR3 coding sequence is TGCGCCAGTACTCTTTGGGGCCTTGATAGTTCACCCCTCCACTTT.

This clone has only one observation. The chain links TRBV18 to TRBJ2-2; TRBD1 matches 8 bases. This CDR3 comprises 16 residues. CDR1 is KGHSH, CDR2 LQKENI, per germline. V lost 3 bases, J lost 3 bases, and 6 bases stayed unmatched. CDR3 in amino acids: CASSPRTGTDTGELFF. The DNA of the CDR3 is TGTGCCAGCTCACCCAGGACAGGGACGGACACCGGGGAGCTGTTTTTT.

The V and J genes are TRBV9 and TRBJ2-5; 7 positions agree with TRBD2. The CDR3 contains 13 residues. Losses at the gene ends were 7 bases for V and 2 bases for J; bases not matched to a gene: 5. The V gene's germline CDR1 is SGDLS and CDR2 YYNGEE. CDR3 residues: CASSNGGQETQYF. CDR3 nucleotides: TGTGCCAGCTCTAACGGGGGGCAAGAGACCCAGTACTTC.

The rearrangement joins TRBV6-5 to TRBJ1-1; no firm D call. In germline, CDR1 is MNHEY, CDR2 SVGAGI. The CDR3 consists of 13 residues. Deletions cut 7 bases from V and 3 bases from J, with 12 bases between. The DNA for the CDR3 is TGTGCCAGCAAAGGCCAGGAGGACACTGAAGCTTTCTTT. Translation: CASKGQEDTEAFF.

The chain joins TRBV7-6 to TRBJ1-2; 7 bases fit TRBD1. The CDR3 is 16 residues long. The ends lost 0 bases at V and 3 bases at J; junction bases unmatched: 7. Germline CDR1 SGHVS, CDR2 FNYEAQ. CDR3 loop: CASSLAPRGLDYGYTF. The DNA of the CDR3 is TGTGCCAGCAGCTTAGCGCCTAGGGGGCTGGACTATGGCTACACCTTC. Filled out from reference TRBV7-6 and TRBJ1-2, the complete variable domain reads GAGVSQSPRYKVTKRGQDVALRCDPISGHVSLYWYRQALGQGPEFLTYFNYEAQQDKSGLPNDRFSAERPEGSISTLTIQRTEQRDSAMYRCASSLAPRGLDYGYTFGSGTRLTVV.

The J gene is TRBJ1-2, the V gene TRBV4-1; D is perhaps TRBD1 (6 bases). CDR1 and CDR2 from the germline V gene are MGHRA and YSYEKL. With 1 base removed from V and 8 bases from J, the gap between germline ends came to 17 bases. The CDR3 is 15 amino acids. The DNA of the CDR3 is TGCGCCAGCAGCCAAGTGGGGGGCCCACTCCCGGGCTACACCTTC. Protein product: CASSQVGGPLPGYTF.

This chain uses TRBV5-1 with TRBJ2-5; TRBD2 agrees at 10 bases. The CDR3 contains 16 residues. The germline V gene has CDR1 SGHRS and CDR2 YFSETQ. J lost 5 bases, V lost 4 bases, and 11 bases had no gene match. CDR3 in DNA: TGCGCCAGCAGCCAGGGGACTAGCGCCTCTTGGGAGACCCAGTACTTC. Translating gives CASSQGTSASWETQYF.

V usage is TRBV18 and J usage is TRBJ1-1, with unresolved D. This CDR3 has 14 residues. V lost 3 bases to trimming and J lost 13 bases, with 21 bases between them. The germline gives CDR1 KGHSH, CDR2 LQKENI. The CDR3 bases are TGTGCCAGCTCACCGAGTGATGAGTCTGCACTCATTTTCTTT. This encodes CASSPSDESALIFF.

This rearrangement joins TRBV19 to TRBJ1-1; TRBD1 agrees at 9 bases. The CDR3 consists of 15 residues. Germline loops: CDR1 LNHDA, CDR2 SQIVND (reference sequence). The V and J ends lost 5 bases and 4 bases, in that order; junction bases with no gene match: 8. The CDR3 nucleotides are TGTGCCAGTAGTCTCCCCGGGACAGGGACCACTGAAGCTTTCTTT. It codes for CASSLPGTGTTEAFF.

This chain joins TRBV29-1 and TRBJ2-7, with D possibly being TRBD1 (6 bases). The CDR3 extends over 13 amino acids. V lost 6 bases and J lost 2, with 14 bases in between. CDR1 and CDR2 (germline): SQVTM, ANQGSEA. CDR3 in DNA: TGCAGCGTATTCGGACAGCGCACCTACGAGCAGTACTTC. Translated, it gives CSVFGQRTYEQYF.

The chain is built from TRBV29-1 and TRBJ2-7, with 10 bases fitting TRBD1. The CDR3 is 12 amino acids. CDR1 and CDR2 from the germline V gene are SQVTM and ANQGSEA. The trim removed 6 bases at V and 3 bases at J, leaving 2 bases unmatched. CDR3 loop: CSVRTGGYEQYF. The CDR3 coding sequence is TGCAGCGTCAGGACAGGGGGCTACGAGCAGTACTTC.

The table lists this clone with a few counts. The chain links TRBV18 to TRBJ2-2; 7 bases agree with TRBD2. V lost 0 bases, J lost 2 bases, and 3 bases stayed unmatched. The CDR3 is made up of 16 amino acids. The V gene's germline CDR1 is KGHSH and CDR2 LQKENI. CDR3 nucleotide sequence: TGTGCCAGCTCACCACCCCTAGCGGTTAACACCGGGGAGCTGTTTTTT. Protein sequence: CASSPPLAVNTGELFF. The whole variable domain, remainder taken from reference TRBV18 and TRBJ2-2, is NAGVMQNPRHLVRRRGQEARLRCSPMKGHSHVYWYRQLPEEGLKFMVYLQKENIIDESGMPKERFSAEFPKEGPSILRIQQVVRGDSAAYFCASSPPLAVNTGELFFGEGSRLTVL.

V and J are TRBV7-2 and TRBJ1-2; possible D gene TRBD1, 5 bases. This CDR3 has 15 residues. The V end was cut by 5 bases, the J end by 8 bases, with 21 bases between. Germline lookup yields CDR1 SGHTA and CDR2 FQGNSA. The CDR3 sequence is CASSTRGVGGLGYTF. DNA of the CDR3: TGTGCCAGCAGCACCCGAGGGGTCGGCGGGCTAGGCTACACCTTC. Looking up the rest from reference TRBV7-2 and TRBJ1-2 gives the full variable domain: GAGVSQSPSNKVTEKGKDVELRCDPISGHTALYWYRQSLGQGLEFLIYFQGNSAPDKSGLPSDRFSAERTGGSVSTLTIQRTQQEDSAVYLCASSTRGVGGLGYTFGSGTRLTVV.

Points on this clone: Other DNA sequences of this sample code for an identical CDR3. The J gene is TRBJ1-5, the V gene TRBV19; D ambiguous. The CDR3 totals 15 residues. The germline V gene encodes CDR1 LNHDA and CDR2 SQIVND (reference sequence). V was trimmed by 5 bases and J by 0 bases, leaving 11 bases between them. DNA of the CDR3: TGTGCCAGTAGTTCGGTCCTTTTTAGCAATCAGCCCCAGCATTTT. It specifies CASSSVLFSNQPQHF.

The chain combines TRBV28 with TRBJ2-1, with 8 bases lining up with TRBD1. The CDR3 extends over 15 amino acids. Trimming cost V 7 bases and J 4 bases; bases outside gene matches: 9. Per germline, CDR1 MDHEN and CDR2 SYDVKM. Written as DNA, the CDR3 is TGTGCCAGCACCAATAGAGGGGACAGGTACAATGAGCAGTTCTTC. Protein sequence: CASTNRGDRYNEQFF.

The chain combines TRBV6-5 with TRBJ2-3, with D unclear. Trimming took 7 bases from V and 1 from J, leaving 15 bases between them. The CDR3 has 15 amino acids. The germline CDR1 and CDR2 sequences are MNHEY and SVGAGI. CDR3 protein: CASMEGPVRTDTQYF. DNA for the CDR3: TGTGCCAGCATGGAAGGTCCGGTTCGCACAGATACGCAGTATTTT.

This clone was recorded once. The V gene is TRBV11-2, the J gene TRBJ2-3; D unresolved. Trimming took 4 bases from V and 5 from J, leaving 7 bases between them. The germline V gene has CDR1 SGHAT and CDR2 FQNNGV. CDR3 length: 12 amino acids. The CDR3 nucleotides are TGTGCCAGCAGCTGGTGGCAAGATACGCAGTATTTT. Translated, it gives CASSWWQDTQYF.

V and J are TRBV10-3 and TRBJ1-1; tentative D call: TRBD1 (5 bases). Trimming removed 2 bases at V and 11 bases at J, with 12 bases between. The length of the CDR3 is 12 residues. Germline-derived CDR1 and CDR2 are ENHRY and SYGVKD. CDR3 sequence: CAISETPGRAFF. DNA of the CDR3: TGTGCCATCAGTGAGACCCCAGGGCGGGCTTTCTTT.

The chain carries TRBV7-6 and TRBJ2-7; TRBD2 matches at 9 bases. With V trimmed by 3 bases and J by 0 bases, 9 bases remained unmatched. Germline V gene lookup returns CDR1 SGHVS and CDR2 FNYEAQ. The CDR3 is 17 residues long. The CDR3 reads CASSFLAGGGSSYEQYF. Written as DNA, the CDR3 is TGTGCCAGCAGCTTTCTGGCGGGAGGGGGGAGCTCCTACGAGCAGTACTTC.

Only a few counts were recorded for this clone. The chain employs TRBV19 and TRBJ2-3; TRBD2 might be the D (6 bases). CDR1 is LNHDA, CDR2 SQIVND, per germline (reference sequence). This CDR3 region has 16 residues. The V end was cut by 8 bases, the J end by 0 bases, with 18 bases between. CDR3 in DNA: TGTGCCAGTGACGGCTCTCGGGGGTCTAGCACAGATACGCAGTATTTT. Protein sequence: CASDGSRGSSTDTQYF.

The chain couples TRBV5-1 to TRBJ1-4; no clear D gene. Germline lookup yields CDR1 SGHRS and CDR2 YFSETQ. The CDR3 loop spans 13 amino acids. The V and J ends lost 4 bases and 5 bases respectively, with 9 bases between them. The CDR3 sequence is CASSLPPNEKLFF. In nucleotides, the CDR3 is TGCGCCAGCAGCCTCCCGCCAAATGAAAAACTGTTTTTT.

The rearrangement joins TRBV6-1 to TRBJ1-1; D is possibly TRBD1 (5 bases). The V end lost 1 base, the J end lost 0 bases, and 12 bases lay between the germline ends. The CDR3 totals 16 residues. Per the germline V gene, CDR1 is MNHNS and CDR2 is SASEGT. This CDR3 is CASSEGGSLMNTEAFF. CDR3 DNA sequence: TGTGCCAGCAGTGAAGGGGGCAGCCTGATGAACACTGAAGCTTTCTTT.

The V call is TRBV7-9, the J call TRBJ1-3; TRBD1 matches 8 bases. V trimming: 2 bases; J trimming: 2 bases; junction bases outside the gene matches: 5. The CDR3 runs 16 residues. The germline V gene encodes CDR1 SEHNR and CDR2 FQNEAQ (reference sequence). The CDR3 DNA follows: TGTGCCAGCAGCTTAATAGGACAGGGCGCTGGAAACACCATATATTTT. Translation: CASSLIGQGAGNTIYF. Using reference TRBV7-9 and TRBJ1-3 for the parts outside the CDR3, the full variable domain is DTGVSQNPRHKITKRGQNVTFRCDPISEHNRLYWYRQTLGQGPEFLTYFQNEAQLEKSRLLSDRFSAERPKGSFSTLEIQRTEQGDSAMYLCASSLIGQGAGNTIYFGEGSWLTVV.